The clone carrying this TCR beta chain was counted a few times. Its target is unknown. The data were obtained in a study of Ad26.COV2.S vaccination and SARS-CoV-2 variants. At the level of the study: Ad26.COV2.S was injected intramuscularly once or twice, 56 days apart.

Treatment here: approximately 18 received Ad26.COV2.S at low or high dose, single or two shots; roughly 5 received placebo; per-sample allocation not given. Sampling happened 63 days after the first vaccine or placebo injection. TCRdb's table, derived via immunoSEQ multiplex PCR, lists solely in-frame clones and lacks some. The table includes approximately 460,000 clones, 89% detected once. General observations from the study: Substantial post-vaccination breadth of spike-specific CD8+ and CD4+ T cell responses was reported. Vaccine recipients showed a spike-specific TCR breadth that was higher than in placebo recipients.

The CDR3 loop spans 15 amino acids. The V end was cut by 7 bases, the J end by 7 bases, with 20 bases between. CDR1 LNHDA and CDR2 SQIVND come from the germline V gene (reference sequence). Sequencing was performed on peripheral blood, taken in a trial of Ad26.COV2.S vaccine versus placebo. The chain carries TRBV19 and TRBJ1-5, with unresolved D. The sequence came from a person aged 18-60 years who received the Ad26.COV2.S COVID-19 vaccine or a placebo. CDR3 nucleotides: TGTGCCAGTAAGAAAAGGAGGGAAGAGCGGCAGCCCCAGCATTTT. Translated, it gives CASKKRREERQPQHF.